Listed below are T cell receptor beta chains from one sample, sequenced in a study of T-cell memory formation after mild COVID-19. TCRdb re-called the 5' RACE reads with MiXCR, one entry per CDR3 protein. The table records 250,000 to 350,000 distinct CDR3 sequences, approximately 15% of them present only once. Sequencing was carried out using PBMCs or a T cell subset sorted from them (not recorded which). The receptors come from a man younger than 35 who had mild COVID-19 (a few samples of this study predate the infection). Cell type and time point are not known. The CDR3 runs from the conserved cysteine through the conserved F or W. D genes are given only for firm matches. Clone size is not always given. Where it is, it says once, few, many or a class for expanded clones.

>TRBD2|TRBV6-6|-|TRBJ2-3
TGTGCCAGCAGGTCACTAGCGGGTGATTTGGATACGCAGTATTTT
CASRSLAGDLDTQYF
>-|TRBV15|-|TRBJ2-3
TGTGCCACCAGCACGGCGCCGGGACACTACACAGATACGCAGTATTTT
CATSTAPGHYTDTQYF
>-|TRBV27|-|TRBJ2-2
TGTGCCTGCTCGTCCGCGAACACCGGGGAGCTGTTTTTT
CACSSANTGELFF
>-|TRBV9|few|TRBJ2-2
TGTGCCAGCAGCGTGTCGCTAGCGAACACCGGGGAGCTGTTTTTT
CASSVSLANTGELFF
>-|TRBV20-1|-|TRBJ1-5
TGCAGTGCAATCCAAGGGGCGGGCGGGGAGCCCCAGCATTTT
CSAIQGAGGEPQHF
>-|TRBV4-2|few|TRBJ2-7
TGTGCCAGCAGCCAAGATCAGAGAGGGTCAGCCTACGAGCAGTACTTC
CASSQDQRGSAYEQYF
>-|TRBV28|-|TRBJ2-5
TGTGCCAGCAGTGGGGGTCCGGGACATTCCTTGGAGACCCAGTACTTC
CASSGGPGHSLETQYF
>-|TRBV12-3/TRBV12-4|many|TRBJ1-3
TGTGCCAGCAGACCCGGGACCCTGGGAAACACCATATATTTT
CASRPGTLGNTIYF
>-|TRBV3-1|once|TRBJ2-1
TGTGCCAGCAGCCTGAATACTCGGGGGGAGCAGTTCTTC
CASSLNTRGEQFF
>-|TRBV7-8|many|TRBJ2-1
TGTGCCAGCAGCCCGGGGTTTGGGGACAAGAACAATGAGCAGTTCTTC
CASSPGFGDKNNEQFF